The rows below give T cell receptor beta chains drawn from one sample of a study of CD8+ T cells in alopecia areata. Clones were read by immunoSEQ multiplex PCR, and TCRdb kept only the in-frame ones, dropping some. The sample lists 200,000 to 250,000 clones; roughly 56% were seen once. The specimen comprised CD4+ T cells sorted from blood, sampled at week 4, from a patient treated with tofacitinib. The source of these receptors is a human donor with alopecia areata. The conserved cysteine and the conserved F or W are not part of the CDR3 here.

TRBV15	TRBJ1-5	ATSRNDRVNQPQH
TRBV7-2	TRBJ2-3	ASSQPHMPDTQY
TRBV29-1	TRBJ1-1	SGLRQDTEAF
TRBV11-2	TRBJ2-5	ASSDTLLASGGQETQY
TRBV11-2	TRBJ1-4	ASSTYRTTNEKLF
TRBV7-9	TRBJ2-1	ASSLISGAYNEQF
TRBV6-6	TRBJ2-3	ASSYSVGGTQY
TRBV9	TRBJ2-1	ASSETGTSVYNEQF
TRBV5-1	TRBJ2-5	ASSQTSGGAWVPQY
TRBV29-1	TRBJ1-1	SVGWDRSNTEAF
TRBV28	TRBJ1-1	ASSSHQDTEAF
TRBV7-2	TRBJ2-5	ASSAGQNQETQY
TRBV2	TRBJ1-5	ASSEDRANQPQH
TRBV2	TRBJ2-7	ASSQTYEQY
TRBV29-1	TRBJ2-1	SADLGAYNEQF
TRBV2	TRBJ1-1	ASRTTRQGFEAF
TRBV19	TRBJ2-3	ATTSGGDTQY
TRBV4-1	TRBJ1-2	ASSPDNYGYT
TRBV5-6	TRBJ2-7	ASSSGFYAYEQY
TRBV2	TRBJ2-1	ASSEARLAGHEQF
TRBV30	TRBJ1-2	AWRWPGADYGYT
TRBV23-1	TRBJ1-1	ASSQRNRRGDTEAF
TRBV6-5	TRBJ2-3	ASSYSGGLSTDTQY
TRBV10-3	TRBJ1-1	AISERDIGTEAF
TRBV6-1	TRBJ1-2	ASSSGTGTGYT
TRBV29-1	TRBJ2-3	SAGVNTDTQY
TRBV27	TRBJ2-1	ASSPLVDRYNEQF
TRBV7-9	TRBJ2-7	ASSLGRGSYEQY